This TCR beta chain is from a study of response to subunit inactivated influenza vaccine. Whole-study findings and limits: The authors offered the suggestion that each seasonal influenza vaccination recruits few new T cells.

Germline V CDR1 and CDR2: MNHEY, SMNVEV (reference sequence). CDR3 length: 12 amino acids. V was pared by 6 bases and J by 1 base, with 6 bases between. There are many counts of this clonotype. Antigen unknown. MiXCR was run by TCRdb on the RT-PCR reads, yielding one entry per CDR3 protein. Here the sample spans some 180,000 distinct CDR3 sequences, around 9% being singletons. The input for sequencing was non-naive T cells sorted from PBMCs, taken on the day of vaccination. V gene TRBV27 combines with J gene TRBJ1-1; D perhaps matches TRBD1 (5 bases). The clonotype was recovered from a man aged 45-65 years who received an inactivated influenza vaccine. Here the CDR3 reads CASRTANTEAFF. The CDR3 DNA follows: TGTGCCAGCAGGACAGCGAACACTGAAGCTTTCTTT.